These T cell receptor beta chains were read from a single sample in a study of shared clonotypes between healthy human individuals. TCRdb's table, derived via immunoSEQ multiplex PCR, lists solely in-frame clones and lacks some. The table lists roughly 2 million clones, about 95% of them singletons. Sequenced material: naive CD8+ T cells sorted from blood. These receptors were obtained from a young man in good health. CDR3s include the opening cysteine and the closing phenylalanine or tryptophan. Fields, in order: clone size, V gene, J gene, D gene, CDR3 DNA, CDR3 protein. D genes are given only for firm matches. Size tells how often a clone was seen (once, few, many) or the class of an expanded clone, and some rows leave it out.

>few|TRBV19|TRBJ2-2|NA
TGTGCCAGTAGTCAAGAGAACACCGGGGAGCTGTTTTTT
CASSQENTGELFF
>NA|TRBV9|TRBJ2-3|NA
TGTGCCAGCAGCGTAGCAATAATAGACACAGATACGCAGTATTTT
CASSVAIIDTDTQYF
>NA|TRBV28|TRBJ2-7|NA
TGTGCCAGCAGTATATCTCCATCCTACGAGCAGTACTTC
CASSISPSYEQYF
>NA|TRBV5-1|TRBJ2-7|NA
TGCGCCAGCAGCTTGGGGTGGGGGAGCTCCTACGAGCAGTACTTC
CASSLGWGSSYEQYF
>NA|TRBV11-3|TRBJ2-3|NA
TGTGCCAGCAGTTATGGCGCAGATACGCAGTATTTT
CASSYGADTQYF
>once|TRBV11-3|TRBJ2-1|TRBD2
TGTGCCAGCAGCTCGGGGGGGTATGAGCAGTTCTTC
CASSSGGYEQFF
>once|TRBV11-2|TRBJ2-3|NA
TGTGCCAGCAGCTTAGGAGCAGGCCACCCTCTAGCCTTCACAGATACGCAGTATTTT
CASSLGAGHPLAFTDTQYF
>NA|TRBV7-2|TRBJ2-7|NA
TGTGCCAGCAGCTTCCCCACAGTTTCCGAGCAGTACTTC
CASSFPTVSEQYF
>once|TRBV27|TRBJ2-1|NA
TGTGCCAGCAGCCCGGGGGTCTCCTACAATGAGCAGTTCTTC
CASSPGVSYNEQFF
>NA|TRBV2|TRBJ2-1|TRBD2
TGTGCCAGCAGTCGCGAAACTAGCGGGGGGACCTATGAGCAGTTCTTC
CASSRETSGGTYEQFF
>NA|TRBV5-5|TRBJ2-1|TRBD1
TGTGCCAGCAGCTCCGGGACAGCAGATTACAATGAGCAGTTCTTC
CASSSGTADYNEQFF
>NA|TRBV27|TRBJ2-3|NA
TGTGCCAGCAGTCCGGGGTCAGATACGCAGTATTTT
CASSPGSDTQYF
>NA|TRBV5-4|TRBJ1-5|NA
TGTGCCAGCAGCCAGGGGAGCCATCAGCCCCAGCATTTT
CASSQGSHQPQHF
>NA|TRBV5-6|TRBJ2-1|TRBD2
TGTGCCAGCAGCTCCGGGACTAGCATCCATGAGCAGTTCTTC
CASSSGTSIHEQFF
>once|TRBV27|TRBJ1-2|NA
TGTGCCAGCAGTTTCGGCCTAAACTATGGCTACACCTTC
CASSFGLNYGYTF
>NA|TRBV27|TRBJ1-6|NA
TGTGCCAGCAGTTTAACGGGGGGGAATTCACCCCTCCACTTT
CASSLTGGNSPLHF
>NA|TRBV19|TRBJ1-5|NA
TGTGCCAGTAGAGGTGGGCGAGGATATAGCAATCAGCCCCAGCATTTT
CASRGGRGYSNQPQHF
>NA|TRBV5-1|TRBJ2-1|NA
TGCGCCAGCAGCTTGGCCGCAGGGAACAATGAGCAGTTCTTC
CASSLAAGNNEQFF
>NA|TRBV2|TRBJ1-6|TRBD1
TGTGCCAGCAGCGAGGCCGGGACAGGGCCCTATTCACCCCTCCACTTT
CASSEAGTGPYSPLHF
>NA|TRBV6-1|TRBJ2-7|TRBD2
TGTGCCAGCAGTGGTCTAGCGGGAGGTGAAGAGCAGTACTTC
CASSGLAGGEEQYF
>NA|TRBV5-4|TRBJ1-1|NA
TGTGCCAGCAGTAGAAGGGGATCGAACACTGAAGCTTTCTTT
CASSRRGSNTEAFF
>NA|TRBV18|TRBJ2-1|TRBD1
TGTGCCAGCTCACGAATCGACAGGGCCGATGAGCAGTTCTTC
CASSRIDRADEQFF
>once|TRBV28|TRBJ2-7|TRBD1
TGTGCCAGCACCTTGACAGGGGGGGACTACGAGCAGTACTTC
CASTLTGGDYEQYF
>NA|TRBV5-1|TRBJ1-6|NA
TGCGCCAGCAGCTCCTATCCGGAAGGGGCGTATAATTCACCCCTCCACTTT
CASSSYPEGAYNSPLHF
>NA|TRBV16|TRBJ1-3|TRBD1
TGTGCCAGCAGCCAATCACAGGGGCCTGGAAACACCATATATTTT
CASSQSQGPGNTIYF
>NA|TRBV7-9|TRBJ1-1|NA
TGTGCCAGCAGCTTAGAGACAGGCAGGAACACTGAAGCTTTCTTT
CASSLETGRNTEAFF
>NA|TRBV4-3|TRBJ2-3|TRBD2
TGCGCCAGCAGCCAAGAGACCGGACTAGCGGGAGATGATACGCAGTATTTT
CASSQETGLAGDDTQYF
>NA|TRBV27|TRBJ1-5|NA
TGTGCCAGCAGTTGGCAGGGTAGCAATCAGCCCCAGCATTTT
CASSWQGSNQPQHF
>NA|TRBV30|TRBJ2-3|TRBD1
TGTGCCTGGGGGACAGGGGTTTGGACAGATACGCAGTATTTT
CAWGTGVWTDTQYF
>NA|TRBV9|TRBJ1-2|NA
TGTGCCAGCAGCGGAGGAAAGACTAACTATGGCTACACCTTC
CASSGGKTNYGYTF
>NA|TRBV2|TRBJ2-1|NA
TGTGCCGCTGTCGACGGACACAATGAGCAGTTCTTC
CAAVDGHNEQFF
>NA|TRBV14|TRBJ2-1|NA
TGTGCCAGCAGCCCCACTCGGACCCCTGGTTACGAGCAGTTCTTC
CASSPTRTPGYEQFF
>NA|TRBV7-9|TRBJ1-6|NA
TGTGCCAGCAGTGCGGGCCCTCAGAGCTCCTATAATTCACCCCTCCACTTT
CASSAGPQSSYNSPLHF
>NA|TRBV28|TRBJ2-5|TRBD2
TGTGCCAGCAGCTCCCGGGGGGGACACCAAGAGACCCAGTACTTC
CASSSRGGHQETQYF
>NA|TRBV19|TRBJ2-2|TRBD2
TGTGCCAGTAGTATGGGACTAGCGTTGTCCGAGGAGCTGTTTTTT
CASSMGLALSEELFF
>NA|TRBV10-3|TRBJ2-5|NA
TGTGCCATCAGTGAGTCAGGGGGAAGACAAGAGACCCAGTACTTC
CAISESGGRQETQYF
>NA|TRBV11-2|TRBJ2-7|NA
TGTGCCAGCAGCTTAGATGGGCCGTCCTACGAGCAGTACTTC
CASSLDGPSYEQYF
>NA|TRBV29-1|TRBJ2-7|TRBD2
TGCAGCGTTGATGGGGAGGGTTACGAGCAGTACTTC
CSVDGEGYEQYF
>NA|TRBV23-1|TRBJ2-2|NA
TGCGCCAGCAGTCCGGGCCGGGACGGCTACACCAGGGAGCTGTTTTTT
CASSPGRDGYTRELFF
>NA|TRBV5-1|TRBJ2-1|NA
TGCGCCAGCAGCTTCGATACTCCTTATTCCTACAATGAGCAGTTCTTC
CASSFDTPYSYNEQFF
>once|TRBV19|TRBJ2-7|NA
TGTGCCAGTAGTATAGATCTCGAGAGCTCCTACGAGCAGTACTTC
CASSIDLESSYEQYF
>NA|TRBV11-2|TRBJ2-5|TRBD2
TGTGCCAGCAGCCTTAGCGGGGGGGCTCTCGAGACCCAGTACTTC
CASSLSGGALETQYF
>NA|TRBV6-1|TRBJ2-3|NA
TGTGCCAGCAGTGAAGACGTTGGGCCAGATACGCAGTATTTT
CASSEDVGPDTQYF
>NA|TRBV27|TRBJ2-7|NA
TGTGCCAGCAGTAGGGTGATGCTCTACGAGCAGTACTTC
CASSRVMLYEQYF
>NA|TRBV10-1|TRBJ2-1|NA
TGCGCCAGCAGTGACTCCGACAGTATAAACAATGAGCAGTTCTTC
CASSDSDSINNEQFF
>NA|TRBV19|TRBJ2-7|NA
TGTGCCAGTAGTCCAGGGGTTTCGTACGAGCAGTACTTC
CASSPGVSYEQYF
>NA|TRBV4-1|TRBJ2-3|NA
TGCGCCAGCAGCCAACTAGCTGCTAGCACAGATACGCAGTATTTT
CASSQLAASTDTQYF
>NA|TRBV7-9|TRBJ1-6|TRBD1
TGTGCCAGCAGCTCCCGACAGGGGGCGAATTCACCCCTCCACTTT
CASSSRQGANSPLHF
>NA|TRBV7-8|TRBJ2-3|NA
TGTGCCAGCAGCGACCCCCCGCCTGATACGCAGTATTTT
CASSDPPPDTQYF
>NA|TRBV13|TRBJ1-4|TRBD1
TGTGCCAGCAGCTTCCAGGGGGCCGCTAATGAAAAACTGTTTTTT
CASSFQGAANEKLFF
>NA|TRBV27|TRBJ2-5|NA
TGTGCCAGCAGTTCGGACGCGGGGACCCAGTACTTC
CASSSDAGTQYF
>NA|TRBV10-2|TRBJ2-3|TRBD2
TGCGCCAGCATCATGGGACTAGCGGCTAGCACAGATACGCAGTATTTT
CASIMGLAASTDTQYF
>NA|TRBV19|TRBJ1-5|NA
TGTGCCAGTAGTATAGATGGTTATAGCAATCAGCCCCAGCATTTT
CASSIDGYSNQPQHF